This note documents a single TCR beta chain sequence. Its binding antigen is unknown. Per-nucleotide qualities are absent, and no much larger clonotype sits a single base away. The CDR3 regions of human TCRbeta chains were analyzed by immunosequencing. Processing in the source paper ran as follows. Repertoire TCRs were checked for matches against a reference library of SARS-CoV-2-specific TCRs that had been generated using the MIRA antigen-specificity platform. Breadth meant the fraction of unique TCRs that were SARS-CoV-2-associated, whereas depth meant the fraction of total T cells that were SARS-CoV-2-associated. Using the MIRA data, each spike-specific TCR was mapped to the spike region that the TCR reacts to and placed in a CD4 or CD8 class. Log10-transformed breadth and depth values were compared by one-way ANOVA with Sidak's multiple comparisons tests. TCRdb's version of the immuneACCESS table is confined to in-frame rearrangements and falls short of the full clone set. An unresolved V gene accounts for under half of the shortfall where checked; the remainder is of unknown origin. V and J calls and clone size are given by that table; D and trimming were obtained from the DNA. The sample contains about 180,000 clones, 87% of them found a single time. The ten most abundant clones make up 2.6% of the sample.

This sample is drawn from a study of T cell responses to AZD1222 COVID-19 vaccine (dated by TCRdb to the early 2020s). General notes on the study: AZD1222 recipients whose second dose came at about 4 weeks and those whose second dose came at about 12 weeks were combined into one group, since spike-specific TCR depth and breadth did not differ between the two schedules. TCR sequencing covered 233 trial participants: 207 given two doses of AZD1222 and 26 given two doses of MenACWY control vaccine. Trial participants were enrolled into age subgroups of 18-55, 56-69 and 70-plus years, which contained 148, 28 and 57 TCR-sequenced participants, respectively.

General findings and caveats noted by the study authors: Because no samples from the day 14 peak response were available, repertoires could be characterized only after the peak T cell response. Spike-specific TCR breadth and depth rose significantly after two AZD1222 doses compared with day 0 and with MenACWY recipients. In the small 56-69-year group, the increase in depth fell short of significance, most likely because of low power. Conclusions about previously exposed vaccinees were limited because only six AZD1222 recipients were SARS-CoV-2 seropositive at baseline. The whole spike protein was spanned by vaccine-associated CD4 TCRs, and dominant responses were seen in regions 160-218 and 743-854. Reportedly, close to half of the unique spike-specific TCRs recognized epitopes lying outside the regions that are mutated in the B.1.351 and B.1.1.7 variants. Most participants were white British and females outnumbered males, and the authors suggested that clonal diversity may have been underestimated.

The time point label of this sample denotes: baseline before first vaccination. Vaccinee samples were obtained from the UK trials COV001 and COV002, which included a single-blind randomized controlled phase 2/3 trial of AZD1222 (ChAdOx1 nCoV-19) in healthy adults. For TCRbeta chain sequencing, PBMC samples were collected from trial participants at day 0 and at day 28 after the second dose. Sequences SNHLY (CDR1) and FYNNEI (CDR2) are obtained from the germline V gene. V lost 5 bases and J lost 0 bases, and the count of bases not matched to a germline gene is 5. Including cysteine and phenylalanine, the CDR3 has 16 amino acids. Solely the CDR3 DNA is kept, with 48 bases framed from the first base.

This clonotype was sampled from an adult in good health. The source was peripheral blood, collected on day 0 of AZD1222 vaccination. Rearrangement joined TRBV2 to TRBJ2-2, and 8 junctional nucleotides match TRBD1. CDR3 loop: CASSRTGISNTGELFF. The nucleotides read TGTGCCAGCAGTCGGACAGGGATTTCGAACACCGGGGAGCTGTTTTTT.